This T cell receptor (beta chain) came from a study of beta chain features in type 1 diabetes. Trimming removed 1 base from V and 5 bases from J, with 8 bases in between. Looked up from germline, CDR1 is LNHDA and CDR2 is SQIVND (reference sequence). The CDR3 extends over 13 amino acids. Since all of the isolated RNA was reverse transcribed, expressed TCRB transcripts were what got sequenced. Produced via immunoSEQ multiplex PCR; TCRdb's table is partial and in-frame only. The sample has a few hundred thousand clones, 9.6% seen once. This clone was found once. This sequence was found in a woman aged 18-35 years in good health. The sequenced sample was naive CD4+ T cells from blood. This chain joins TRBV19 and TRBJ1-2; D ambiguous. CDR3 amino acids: CASSIGAGYGYTF. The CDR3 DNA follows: TGTGCCAGTAGTATAGGGGCGGGATATGGCTACACCTTC.